The 30 T cell receptor beta chains presented below share a single source sample, sequenced in a study of identical twins. MiXCR was run by TCRdb on the 5' RACE reads, yielding one entry per CDR3 protein. Of under 900,000 distinct CDR3 sequences listed, 18% are singletons. The same data also went into a second study, on T cells expressing NK-cell markers.

The specimen was PBMCs. The receptors shown here come from a woman between 18 and 29 years old in good health.

This clonotype has just a few counts. This sequence joins TRBV6-2 or TRBV6-3 and TRBJ1-1, with D hard to call. V lost 2 bases, J lost 12 bases, and 16 bases lay in between. From germline, CDR1 is MNHEY and CDR2 SVGEGT. The CDR3 sequence is 13 residues long. The CDR3 DNA follows: TGTGCCAGCAGTTACGTCAGGAAGACGTCGACTTTCTTT. This sequence encodes CASSYVRKTSTFF.

This clonotype was observed a few times. The rearrangement joins TRBV7-6 to TRBJ2-7; D call uncertain. The V and J ends lost 1 base and 1 base respectively, with 11 bases between them. The CDR3 is 15 residues long. Germline V CDR1 and CDR2: SGHVS, FNYEAQ. The CDR3 sequence: CASSLEITGSYEQYF. The CDR3, as DNA: TGTGCCAGCAGCTTAGAGATAACCGGATCCTACGAGCAGTACTTC.

This clonotype was seen a few times. The chain combines TRBV12-3 or TRBV12-4 with TRBJ2-4; D is unresolved. Deletions cut 6 bases from V and 0 bases from J, with 15 bases between. CDR3 size: 16 residues. The CDR3 region is CASSPSQPLAKNIQYF. The CDR3 bases are TGTGCCAGCAGCCCCTCGCAGCCTCTAGCCAAAAACATTCAGTACTTC.

The genes are TRBV11-2 and TRBJ2-1; D is perhaps TRBD1 (5 bases). Trimming left V 1 base short and J 2 bases short, with 9 bases between. The CDR3 totals 15 residues. Germline values: CDR1 SGHAT, CDR2 FQNNGV. CDR3 region: CASSLGQFAYNEQFF. CDR3 bases: TGTGCCAGCAGCTTAGGACAGTTCGCCTACAATGAGCAGTTCTTC.

This clonotype was detected only a few times. The chain carries TRBV6-1 and TRBJ2-7, with TRBD1 matching 8 bases. CDR1 MNHNS and CDR2 SASEGT come from the germline V gene. CDR3 length: 13 residues. The V segment lost 6 bases and the J segment 6 bases; nucleotides outside the gene matches: 7. As DNA, the CDR3 is TGTGCCAGCAGCCGACAGGGGATAGGCGAGCAGTACTTC. This sequence encodes CASSRQGIGEQYF.

The J gene is TRBJ2-7, the V gene TRBV2; 7 bases map to TRBD2. Germline CDR1 and CDR2: SNHLY and FYNNEI. This CDR3 has 16 amino acids. V shed 5 bases and J 2 bases; nucleotides not matched to a gene: 12. CDR3 amino acids: CASSPPPSGKPYEQYF. The CDR3 coding sequence is TGTGCCAGCAGTCCCCCGCCGAGCGGGAAGCCCTACGAGCAGTACTTC.

The CDR3 is CASSLTGSDEQFF. The DNA for the CDR3 is TGTGCCAGCAGCTTAACGGGGTCCGATGAGCAGTTCTTC. This chain uses TRBV7-3 with TRBJ2-1, with D uncertain. CDR3 length: 13 amino acids. V gave up 0 bases and J gave up 8 bases, with 8 bases separating them. CDR1 SGHTA and CDR2 FQGTGA come from the germline V gene.

This clonotype was seen just once. The chain uses TRBV3-1 and TRBJ1-4; D unclear. This CDR3 has 13 amino acids. V dropped 10 bases and J dropped 11 bases, with 20 bases sitting between them. CDR1 is LGHDT and CDR2 is YNNKEL in the germline V gene (reference sequence). CDR3 region: CATCKQVPWKLFF. The CDR3, as DNA: TGTGCCACCTGCAAGCAGGTACCTTGGAAACTGTTTTTT.

The CDR3 spells CATLLEYGGALSDTQYF. Here the CDR3 DNA reads TGTGCCACCCTCCTGGAATACGGGGGGGCCCTCTCCGATACGCAGTATTTT. This chain joins TRBV28 and TRBJ2-3; TRBD2 matches at 8 bases. With 10 bases clipped from V and 6 bases from J, the junction kept 21 bases outside the gene matches. The germline CDR1 and CDR2 sequences are MDHEN and SYDVKM. The CDR3 is 17 residues long.

The V gene is TRBV5-1, the J gene TRBJ2-3, with TRBD2 matching over 7 bases. This CDR3 spans 16 amino acids. Germline V gives CDR1 SGHRS, CDR2 YFSETQ. V gave up 0 bases and J gave up 2 bases; unmatched junction bases: 6. CDR3: CASSLGGGGHTDTQYF. CDR3 sequence (DNA): TGCGCCAGCAGCTTGGGCGGGGGAGGTCACACAGATACGCAGTATTTT.

The chain uses TRBV6-2 or TRBV6-3 and TRBJ2-1, with 10 bases lining up with TRBD1. This CDR3 has 14 amino acids. Looked up from germline, CDR1 is MNHEY and CDR2 is SVGEGT. V lost 2 bases and J lost 7; bases outside the gene matches: 2. This CDR3 reads CASSYPDRGNEQFF. The CDR3 DNA sequence: TGTGCCAGCAGTTACCCGGACAGGGGGAATGAGCAGTTCTTC.

This chain links TRBV11-2 with TRBJ1-3; D gene unclear. Trimming removed 0 bases at V and 1 base at J, with 10 bases between. The CDR3 contains 16 residues. Germline V gene data show CDR1 as SGHAT and CDR2 as FQNNGV. The CDR3 is CASSLDRVGSGNTIYF. The CDR3 DNA is TGTGCCAGCAGCTTAGATCGCGTGGGATCTGGAAACACCATATATTTT. Combining the CDR3 with reference TRBV11-2 and TRBJ1-3 gives the whole variable domain EAGVAQSPRYKIIEKRQSVAFWCNPISGHATLYWYQQILGQGPKLLIQFQNNGVVDDSQLPKDRFSAERLKGVDSTLKIQPAKLEDSAVYLCASSLDRVGSGNTIYFGEGSWLTVV.

V gene TRBV7-6 combines with J gene TRBJ2-1; TRBD2 matches at 8 bases. The germline CDR1 and CDR2 sequences are SGHVS and FNYEAQ. The trim removed 5 bases at V and 6 bases at J, leaving 9 bases unmatched. This CDR3 comprises 15 residues. The CDR3 reads CASSREVAGLNEQFF. The CDR3 bases are TGTGCCAGCAGCCGGGAGGTAGCGGGACTCAATGAGCAGTTCTTC.

This clonotype has a handful of counts. The gene calls are TRBV20-1 and TRBJ2-5; 9 nucleotides agree with TRBD2. V shed 1 base, J shed 4 bases, and the junction held 1 base outside the gene matches. The V gene's germline CDR1 is DFQATT and CDR2 SNEGSKA (reference sequence). The CDR3 sequence is 13 residues long. This CDR3 is CSARVGLAETQYF. CDR3 in DNA: TGCAGTGCTAGAGTGGGACTAGCAGAGACCCAGTACTTC.

This rearrangement joins TRBV6-1 to TRBJ2-4; 11 bases fit TRBD1. The CDR3 totals 18 residues. V trimming: 3 bases; J trimming: 0 bases; junction bases outside the gene matches: 7. CDR1 is MNHNS, CDR2 SASEGT, per germline. The CDR3 loop reads CASSDRDRGTIAKNIQYF. CDR3 coding DNA: TGTGCCAGCAGTGATCGGGACAGGGGGACCATAGCCAAAAACATTCAGTACTTC.

The chain combines TRBV25-1 with TRBJ2-2; D is perhaps TRBD2 (6 bases). V was clipped by 5 bases and J by 0 bases, with 19 bases between them. The CDR3 is 18 amino acids. Germline values: CDR1 MGHDK, CDR2 SYGVNS. CDR3 bases: TGTGCCAGCAGTCCCCAATGGGCGGGGACCTCGAACACCGGGGAGCTGTTTTTT. The encoded protein is CASSPQWAGTSNTGELFF.

In its sample, this clonotype was seen a few times. V is TRBV7-9 and J is TRBJ2-1, with D uncertain. Trimming cost V 1 base and J 9 bases, with 7 bases left between them. Germline loops: CDR1 SEHNR, CDR2 FQNEAQ (reference sequence). The CDR3 is 12 residues long. The CDR3 loop is CASSLDGREQFF. Written as DNA, the CDR3 is TGTGCCAGCAGCTTAGATGGTCGTGAGCAGTTCTTC.

This chain links TRBV7-6 with TRBJ1-1; the match to TRBD1 covers 10 bases. The length of the CDR3 is 16 residues. Germline CDR1 SGHVS, CDR2 FNYEAQ. The trim removed 2 bases at V and 3 bases at J, leaving 6 bases unmatched. CDR3 protein: CASSLRQGATHTEAFF. Written as DNA, the CDR3 is TGTGCCAGCAGCTTAAGACAGGGGGCGACCCACACTGAAGCTTTCTTT.

The sample holds a few counts of this clonotype. This chain uses TRBV5-1 with TRBJ2-7; 9 positions agree with TRBD1. CDR1 is SGHRS, CDR2 YFSETQ, per germline. CDR3 size: 16 residues. J gave up 2 bases and V 2 bases, and 8 bases lay outside the gene matches. The CDR3 DNA reads as TGCGCCAGCAGCTTCGCGGACCGGACAGGGGCCTACGAGCAGTACTTC. It encodes CASSFADRTGAYEQYF.

This sequence joins TRBV5-5 and TRBJ2-1, with 11 bases matching TRBD1. This CDR3 has 15 residues. In germline, CDR1 is SGHKS, CDR2 YYEKEE (reference sequence). J was trimmed by 5 bases and V by 4 bases; bases with no gene match: 5. The CDR3 reads CASSTDRGRDNEQFF. The CDR3 nucleotides are TGTGCCAGCAGCACGGACAGGGGGCGGGACAATGAGCAGTTCTTC.

This clonotype has just a few counts. The rearrangement links TRBV10-3 to TRBJ2-7; 8 bases match TRBD1. Germline V gene sequence: CDR1 ENHRY, CDR2 SYGVKD. This CDR3 comprises 13 residues. Losses at the gene ends were 6 bases for V and 7 bases for J; bases not matched to a gene: 8. CDR3 in amino acids: CAISPGQAREQYF. The CDR3 coding sequence is TGTGCCATCAGCCCGGGACAGGCTAGAGAGCAGTACTTC.

The rearrangement uses TRBV19 and TRBJ2-7; D assignment may be TRBD1 or TRBD2 (5 bases each). Germline lookup yields CDR1 LNHDA and CDR2 SQIVND (reference sequence). The CDR3 contains 14 residues. Trimming removed 6 bases from V and 0 bases from J, with 12 bases in between. The CDR3 DNA sequence: TGTGCCAGTAGACAGGTAGGGAGCTCCTACGAGCAGTACTTC. Its protein product is CASRQVGSSYEQYF.

The chain links TRBV1 to TRBJ2-3; the table's D call TRBD2 went unverified against the DNA. TRBV1 corresponds to a pseudogene. The CDR3 spans 17 residues. CDR3 bases: TGCACCAGCAGCCCAGGGACTAGCGGCCTTTGCACAGATACGCAGTATTTT. Amino acid sequence: CTSSPGTSGLCTDTQYF.

V is TRBV11-2 and J is TRBJ2-1, with 11 positions matching TRBD2. The CDR3 runs to 15 residues. Per the germline V gene, CDR1 is SGHAT and CDR2 is FQNNGV. With 6 bases clipped from V and 8 bases from J, the junction kept 9 bases outside the gene matches. The CDR3 loop reads CASRIAGGRSDEQFF. CDR3 nucleotide sequence: TGTGCCAGCAGAATAGCGGGGGGGCGGAGCGATGAGCAGTTCTTC.

In this sample, this clonotype turned up a few times. The J gene is TRBJ2-1, the V gene TRBV10-3; 8 bases are a match to TRBD1. Germline V gene sequence: CDR1 ENHRY, CDR2 SYGVKD. The CDR3 contains 16 residues. Losses at the gene ends were 1 base for V and 8 bases for J; bases not matched to a gene: 10. The CDR3 loop reads CAISEFYQGARDEQFF. CDR3 DNA: TGTGCCATCAGTGAGTTTTACCAGGGGGCGCGGGATGAGCAGTTCTTC.

This clonotype was counted between two and nine times. The V call is TRBV12-3 or TRBV12-4, the J call TRBJ2-3; 8 bases are shared with TRBD1. V trimming: 4 bases; J trimming: 6 bases; junction bases outside the gene matches: 3. CDR3 size: 13 residues. CDR3 nucleotide sequence: TGTGCCAGCAGTTCGAACAGGGGGGATACGCAGTATTTT. It translates to CASSSNRGDTQYF.

This clonotype was detected a few times. This chain connects TRBV7-9 to TRBJ2-1, with D hard to call. The length of the CDR3 is 17 residues. Germline-derived CDR1 and CDR2 are SEHNR and FQNEAQ (reference sequence). V gave up 5 bases and J gave up 2 bases, with 19 bases separating them. Written as DNA, the CDR3 is TGTGCCAGCAGCCAACAGACGGCGGCAACAGCCTACAATGAGCAGTTCTTC. The encoded protein is CASSQQTAATAYNEQFF.

This rearrangement joins TRBV20-1 to TRBJ2-1; 10 bases match TRBD2. This CDR3 is 15 amino acids long. Germline CDR1 reads DFQATT; CDR2 reads SNEGSKA (reference sequence). J was trimmed by 0 bases and V by 5 bases; bases with no gene match: 4. The CDR3 DNA follows: TGCAGTGCTGGAGCGGGGGGGGTCTCCTACAATGAGCAGTTCTTC. Translated: CSAGAGGVSYNEQFF.

The J gene is TRBJ2-7, the V gene TRBV6-1, with TRBD2 matching 7 bases. Germline V gives CDR1 MNHNS, CDR2 SASEGT. Trimming removed 6 bases from V and 2 bases from J; junction bases left unmatched: 7. The CDR3 loop spans 14 amino acids. The CDR3 coding sequence is TGTGCCAGCAGGCGACAGCGGGGAGCCTACGAGCAGTACTTC. This codes for CASRRQRGAYEQYF.

CDR3 coding DNA: TGTGCCAGCAGTTTGGGGACTAGCGGGGTAGCAGATACGCAGTATTTT. It encodes CASSLGTSGVADTQYF. The rearrangement uses TRBV12-3 or TRBV12-4 and TRBJ2-3; TRBD2 matches 13 bases. The J segment lost 4 bases and the V segment lost 3 bases, leaving 4 bases of the junction unmatched. This CDR3 is built from 16 residues.